This T cell receptor (beta chain) stems from a study of glioma-infiltrating T cells after dendritic cell vaccination. Looking at the study overall: Dendritic cell vaccination trial patients had either newly diagnosed or recurrent glioblastoma. The vaccine used monocyte-derived dendritic cells pulsed overnight with autologous tumor lysate.

Germline V gene lookup returns CDR1 MNHEY and CDR2 SMNVEV (reference sequence). This CDR3 has 17 residues. Trimming at V came to 2 bases and at J to 4 bases, leaving 4 bases not matched to a gene. Isocitrate dehydrogenase mutation was absent in all glioblastoma patients. Using immunoSEQ multiplex PCR, the repertoire was profiled, and TCRdb retains in-frame clones only, with some absent. This sample has around 58,000 clones, with about 81% found just once. This receptor was identified in a human donor with glioblastoma. The sequencing here drew on blood, taken before dendritic cell vaccination. The chain carries TRBV27 and TRBJ2-6; TRBD1 agrees at 11 bases. CDR3 DNA: TGTGCCAGCAGTTTAGGGACAGGGGGTACAGGGGCCAACGTCCTGACTTTC. Translating gives CASSLGTGGTGANVLTF.